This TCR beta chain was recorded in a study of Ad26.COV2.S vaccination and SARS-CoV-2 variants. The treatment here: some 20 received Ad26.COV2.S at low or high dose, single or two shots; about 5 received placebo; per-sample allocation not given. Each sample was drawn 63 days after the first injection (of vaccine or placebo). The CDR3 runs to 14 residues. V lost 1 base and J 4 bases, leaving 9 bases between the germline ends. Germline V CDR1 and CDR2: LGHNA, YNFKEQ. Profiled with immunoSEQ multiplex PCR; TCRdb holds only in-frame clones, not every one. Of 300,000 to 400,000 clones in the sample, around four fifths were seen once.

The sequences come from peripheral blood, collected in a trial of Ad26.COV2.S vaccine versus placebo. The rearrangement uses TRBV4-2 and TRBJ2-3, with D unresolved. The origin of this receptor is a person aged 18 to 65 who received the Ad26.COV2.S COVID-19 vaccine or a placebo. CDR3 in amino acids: CASSQVQSADTQYF. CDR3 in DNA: TGTGCCAGCAGCCAAGTCCAGAGCGCAGATACGCAGTATTTT.